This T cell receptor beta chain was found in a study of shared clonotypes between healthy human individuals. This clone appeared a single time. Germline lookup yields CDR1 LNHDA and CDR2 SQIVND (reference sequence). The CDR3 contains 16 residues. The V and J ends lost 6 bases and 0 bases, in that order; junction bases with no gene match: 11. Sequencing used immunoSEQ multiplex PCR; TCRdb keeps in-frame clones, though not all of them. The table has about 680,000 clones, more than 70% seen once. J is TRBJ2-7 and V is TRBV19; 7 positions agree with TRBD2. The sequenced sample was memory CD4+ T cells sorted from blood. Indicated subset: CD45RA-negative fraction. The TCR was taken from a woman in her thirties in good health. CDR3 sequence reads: CASRPGAGLPSYEQYF. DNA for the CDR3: TGTGCCAGTAGGCCCGGAGCGGGACTGCCCTCCTACGAGCAGTACTTC.